The present TCR beta chain was sequenced within a study of T-cell memory formation after mild COVID-19. This clonotype showed up just a few times. Constant-segment primers and 5'RACE yielded cDNA libraries for TCR alpha and TCR beta, each carrying sample barcodes and UMIs. A single record per CDR3 protein comes from TCRdb applying MiXCR to the 5' RACE reads. This repertoire shows some 450,000 distinct CDR3 sequences, around 20% found once; its top ten account for about 8.1%. This receptor was taken from an adult woman who had mild COVID-19 (a few samples of this study predate the infection). Cell type and time point are not known. The material sequenced was PBMCs or a T cell subset sorted from them (not recorded which).

The CDR3 coding sequence is TGCAGTGCTAGAGACGGGACTAGCGGGAGTGGTTCCTACAATGAGCAGTTCTTC. It is translated as CSARDGTSGSGSYNEQFF. The chain uses TRBV20-1 and TRBJ2-1; 14 positions match TRBD2. This CDR3 has 18 residues. After removal of 0 bases from V and 1 base from J, the junction contained 5 bases not matched to a gene. The germline gives CDR1 DFQATT, CDR2 SNEGSKA (reference sequence).